The rows below give T cell receptor beta chains drawn from one sample of a study of blood T cell repertoires in COVID-19. Libraries were prepared by immunoSEQ multiplex PCR; TCRdb keeps only in-frame clonotypes and omits some of them. The repertoire includes about 200,000 clones, more than 75% of them detected once, and about 4.2% sits in the top ten. The sequencing sample was made of peripheral blood. These receptors all come from a human donor in a cohort sampled during active COVID-19. Each CDR3 is given with its conserved first and last residue. D genes are given only for firm matches. Clone size is given for some rows only: seen once, a few or many times, or a class if the clone is expanded.

cdr3_aa: CASSSALGGAGGEKLFF
cdr3_nt: TGCGCCAGCAGCTCAGCGCTGGGGGGGGCCGGCGGAGAAAAACTGTTTTTT
cdr3_length: 17
j_call: TRBJ1-4
v_call: TRBV5-1
clone_size: NA
d_call: NA

cdr3_aa: CASSLAGGPYEQYF
cdr3_nt: TGCGCCAGCAGCTTGGCGGGAGGCCCCTACGAGCAGTACTTC
cdr3_length: 14
j_call: TRBJ2-7
v_call: TRBV5-1
clone_size: once
d_call: TRBD2

cdr3_aa: CARSRGLAGGLTGELFF
cdr3_nt: TGTGCCAGAAGCCGGGGACTAGCGGGAGGACTCACCGGGGAGCTGTTTTTT
cdr3_length: 17
j_call: TRBJ2-2
v_call: TRBV5-3
clone_size: NA
d_call: TRBD2

cdr3_aa: CASSRGRSTNEKLFF
cdr3_nt: TGTGCCAGCAGCCGAGGGAGAAGCACTAATGAAAAACTGTTTTTT
cdr3_length: 15
j_call: TRBJ1-4
v_call: TRBV3-1/TRBV3-2
clone_size: NA
d_call: NA

cdr3_aa: CAWTGPARNEQFF
cdr3_nt: TGTGCCTGGACGGGTCCCGCAAGGAATGAGCAGTTCTTC
cdr3_length: 13
j_call: TRBJ2-1
v_call: TRBV30
clone_size: once
d_call: NA

cdr3_aa: CASSPRDRGETQYF
cdr3_nt: TGTGCCAGCAGCCCCCGGGACAGGGGCGAGACCCAGTACTTC
cdr3_length: 14
j_call: TRBJ2-5
v_call: TRBV9
clone_size: NA
d_call: TRBD1

cdr3_aa: CASSSATGFTGNTIYF
cdr3_nt: TGTGCCAGCAGTTCGGCGACAGGCTTTACTGGAAACACCATATATTTT
cdr3_length: 16
j_call: TRBJ1-3
v_call: TRBV6-5
clone_size: NA
d_call: NA

cdr3_aa: CASSFGGSENEQFF
cdr3_nt: TGTGCCAGCAGTTTTGGCGGGAGCGAAAATGAGCAGTTCTTC
cdr3_length: 14
j_call: TRBJ2-1
v_call: TRBV27
clone_size: NA
d_call: TRBD2

cdr3_aa: CSASLIGSGNTIYF
cdr3_nt: TGCAGTGCTAGTTTAATAGGGAGTGGAAACACCATATATTTT
cdr3_length: 14
j_call: TRBJ1-3
v_call: TRBV20-1
clone_size: few
d_call: NA

cdr3_aa: CASSWGMTGGNTDTQYF
cdr3_nt: TGTGCCAGCAGCTGGGGAATGACAGGGGGCAACACAGATACGCAGTATTTT
cdr3_length: 17
j_call: TRBJ2-3
v_call: TRBV5-4
clone_size: few
d_call: TRBD1

cdr3_aa: CSVTLQTRGDTEAFF
cdr3_nt: TGCAGCGTAACCCTACAGACCCGGGGGGACACTGAAGCTTTCTTT
cdr3_length: 15
j_call: TRBJ1-1
v_call: TRBV29-1
clone_size: NA
d_call: NA

cdr3_aa: CASREQSHTDTQYF
cdr3_nt: TGTGCCAGCAGGGAACAGAGCCACACAGATACGCAGTATTTT
cdr3_length: 14
j_call: TRBJ2-3
v_call: TRBV5-5
clone_size: NA
d_call: NA

cdr3_aa: CASSLAQGSGELFF
cdr3_nt: TGCGCCAGCAGCTTGGCCCAGGGTTCCGGGGAGCTGTTTTTT
cdr3_length: 14
j_call: TRBJ2-2
v_call: TRBV5-1
clone_size: once
d_call: NA

cdr3_aa: CASSEGTGGPNQPQHF
cdr3_nt: TGCGCCAGCAGTGAGGGGACAGGGGGTCCTAATCAGCCCCAGCATTTT
cdr3_length: 16
j_call: TRBJ1-5
v_call: TRBV10-2
clone_size: NA
d_call: TRBD1

cdr3_aa: CASSQDKNYGYTF
cdr3_nt: TGTGCCAGCTCACAGGACAAAAACTATGGCTACACCTTC
cdr3_length: 13
j_call: TRBJ1-2
v_call: TRBV18
clone_size: NA
d_call: NA

cdr3_aa: CASNLWTGPNTEAFF
cdr3_nt: TGTGCCAGCAACCTCTGGACAGGGCCGAACACTGAAGCTTTCTTT
cdr3_length: 15
j_call: TRBJ1-1
v_call: TRBV6-5
clone_size: NA
d_call: TRBD1

cdr3_aa: CASSDGTPSGANVLTF
cdr3_nt: TGCGCCAGCAGCGACGGGACACCCTCTGGGGCCAACGTCCTGACTTTC
cdr3_length: 16
j_call: TRBJ2-6
v_call: TRBV5-1
clone_size: NA
d_call: NA

cdr3_aa: CASSLGGLSIGELFF
cdr3_nt: TGTGCCAGCAGCTTGGGAGGGTTGAGTATCGGGGAGCTGTTTTTT
cdr3_length: 15
j_call: TRBJ2-2
v_call: TRBV7-6
clone_size: once
d_call: TRBD2

cdr3_aa: CASSRDRAAEPHF
cdr3_nt: TGTGCCAGCAGTCGGGACAGGGCTGCAGAGCCCCACTTT
cdr3_length: 13
j_call: TRBJ1-6
v_call: TRBV6-5
clone_size: NA
d_call: TRBD1

cdr3_aa: CTSSRWEREDIMRIAYEQYF
cdr3_nt: TGCACCAGCAGCCGGTGGGAGCGGGAGGATATTATGCGTATTGCGTACGAGCAGTACTTC
cdr3_length: 20
j_call: TRBJ2-7
v_call: TRBV1
clone_size: NA
d_call: NA